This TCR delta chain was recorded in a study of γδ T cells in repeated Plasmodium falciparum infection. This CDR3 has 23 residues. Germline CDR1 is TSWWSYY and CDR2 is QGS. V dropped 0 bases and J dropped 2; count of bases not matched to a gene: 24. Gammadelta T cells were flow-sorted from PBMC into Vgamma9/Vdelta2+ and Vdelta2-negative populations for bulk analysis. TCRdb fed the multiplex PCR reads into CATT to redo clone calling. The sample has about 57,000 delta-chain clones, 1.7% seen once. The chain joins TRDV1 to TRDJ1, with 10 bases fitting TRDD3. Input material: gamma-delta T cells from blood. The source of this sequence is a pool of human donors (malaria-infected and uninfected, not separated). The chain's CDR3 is CALGELGWWIRPLGDKYTDKLIF. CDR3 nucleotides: TGTGCTCTTGGGGAACTAGGTTGGTGGATTAGGCCGCTGGGGGATAAATATACCGATAAACTCATCTTT.